These 30 T cell receptor beta chains were sequenced from one sample in a study of blood T cell dynamics during melanoma immunotherapy. General observations from the study: Immune-effector CD8+ cells best matched cell-free DNA CDR3 sequences and were most clonal.

Their antigens remain unidentified. The protocol was immunoSEQ multiplex PCR, while the TCRdb copy is restricted to in-frame clones and leaves out a portion. Here the sample spans roughly 280 clones, 55% to 75% being singletons. Time point: pre-treatment baseline. Memory T cells counted as immune-effector cells when CD3+ CD4- CD8+ CD45RA- CD45RO-high CD27- CCR7-. Source: CD8+ T cells from blood, taken from a patient treated with checkpoint blockade. The receptors derive from a human donor with melanoma.

V usage is TRBV7-8 and J usage is TRBJ1-2; perhaps TRBD1 as D (5 bases). Between the trimmed V and J ends, which lost 2 bases and 5 bases, there was a span of 9 bases. Per the germline V gene, CDR1 is SGHVS and CDR2 is FQNEAQ. The CDR3 spans 13 residues. CDR3 amino acids: CASSLIGGYGYTF. The CDR3 DNA follows: TGTGCCAGCAGCTTAATTGGGGGGTATGGCTACACCTTC. Full variable domain (rest looked up from reference TRBV7-8 and TRBJ1-2): GAGVSQSPRYKVAKRGQDVALRCDPISGHVSLFWYQQALGQGPEFLTYFQNEAQLDKSGLPSDRFFAERPEGSVSTLKIQRTQQEDSAVYLCASSLIGGYGYTFGSGTRLTVV.

This clone was seen a few times. The rearrangement links TRBV28 to TRBJ2-6; D not certain. CDR3 length: 16 amino acids. The ends were cut back, 8 bases at V and 0 bases at J, with 14 bases in the middle. The germline CDR1 and CDR2 sequences are MDHEN and SYDVKM. CDR3 protein: CASEPGPTSGANVLTF. In nucleotides, the CDR3 is TGTGCCAGCGAGCCGGGCCCGACCTCTGGGGCCAACGTCCTGACTTTC.

The chain links TRBV6-1 to TRBJ2-7; 11 nucleotides agree with TRBD2. The CDR3 is 15 amino acids. V lost 4 bases, J lost 7 bases, and 9 bases stayed unmatched. Germline CDR1 MNHNS, CDR2 SASEGT. The CDR3 DNA reads TGTGCCAGCAGTGCCAAGACTAGCGGGATCGCGGAGCAGTACTTC. This sequence encodes CASSAKTSGIAEQYF.

V usage is TRBV6-4 and J usage is TRBJ2-3; a weak D match, TRBD2 (5 bases). Between the trimmed V and J ends, which lost 2 bases and 4 bases, there was a span of 13 bases. The germline V gene encodes CDR1 MRHNA and CDR2 SNTAGT. The CDR3 is 15 residues long. CDR3 in DNA: TGTGCCAGCAGTGACACGCCCGAGGGCGCAGATACGCAGTATTTT. Protein product: CASSDTPEGADTQYF.

The rearrangement uses TRBV4-2 and TRBJ2-1, with D possibly matching TRBD1 (5 bases). V lost 2 bases and J 3 bases, leaving 14 bases between the germline ends. CDR1 is LGHNA, CDR2 YNFKEQ, per germline. This CDR3 spans 16 amino acids. The CDR3 DNA reads TGTGCCAGCAGCCAATCTTCTACAGGTGGCTACAATGAGCAGTTCTTC. It yields the protein CASSQSSTGGYNEQFF.

V gene TRBV10-1 combines with J gene TRBJ1-2, with no clear D. The CDR3 has 16 residues. The germline V gene has CDR1 WNHNN and CDR2 SYGVQD (reference sequence). The V gene lost 5 bases and the J gene lost 14 bases, with 30 bases spanning the gap. CDR3 coding DNA: TGCGCCAGCAGTATTGAGCAAAGATCGCGAAGACCTATGGCTACCTTC. This encodes CASSIEQRSRRPMATF.

In its sample, this clone was seen a few times. The chain carries TRBV6-4 and TRBJ2-6; D unclear. Trimming cost V 0 bases and J 3 bases, with 0 bases left between them. Germline CDR1 MRHNA, CDR2 SNTAGT. CDR3 length equals 13 residues. Here the CDR3 DNA reads TGTGCCAGCAGTGACTCTGGGGCCAACGTCCTGACTTTC. It codes for CASSDSGANVLTF.

The chain employs TRBV14 and TRBJ2-4; the match to TRBD2 covers 14 bases. Germline V lookup: CDR1 SGHDN, CDR2 FVKESK. The CDR3 runs to 15 residues. The J segment lost 10 bases and the V segment lost 4 bases, leaving 6 bases of the junction unmatched. The CDR3 DNA is TGTGCCAGCAGCCTAGGACTAGCGGGAGGTGAAATTCAGTACTTC. Its protein product is CASSLGLAGGEIQYF.

This rearrangement joins TRBV4-2 to TRBJ2-7; D gene unclear. With 4 bases removed from V and 0 bases from J, the gap between germline ends came to 13 bases. This CDR3 comprises 15 residues. Germline CDR1 LGHNA, CDR2 YNFKEQ. CDR3 in amino acids: CASSLGLDGSYEQYF. The CDR3 nucleotides are TGTGCCAGCAGCCTCGGGTTGGACGGCTCCTACGAGCAGTACTTC.

The chain links TRBV6-4 to TRBJ2-3; 7 nucleotides agree with TRBD2. This CDR3 contains 14 residues. The V segment lost 3 bases and the J segment 1 base; nucleotides outside the gene matches: 1. Germline V gene lookup returns CDR1 MRHNA and CDR2 SNTAGT. CDR3 coding DNA: TGTGCCAGCAGTGAAACTAGCGGCACAGATACGCAGTATTTT. Protein: CASSETSGTDTQYF.

J is TRBJ2-7 and V is TRBV9, with a possible D match to TRBD2 (6 bases). This CDR3 has 15 residues. The germline V gene has CDR1 SGDLS and CDR2 YYNGEE. Trimming pared 0 bases from V and 0 bases from J, leaving 10 bases between. The CDR3 loop reads CASSVGSGFSYEQYF. CDR3 bases: TGTGCCAGCAGCGTAGGTAGCGGCTTCTCCTACGAGCAGTACTTC.

This clone appeared once. The rearrangement links TRBV14 to TRBJ2-7; D is ambiguous. CDR1 and CDR2 (germline): SGHDN, FVKESK. The CDR3 is 15 amino acids. Trimming took off 0 bases at V and 4 bases at J, with 13 bases between the two ends. The CDR3 reads CASSQDSSWLYEQYF. For the CDR3, the DNA is TGTGCCAGCAGCCAAGATTCGTCATGGCTTTACGAGCAGTACTTC. The complete variable domain, with remaining parts taken from reference TRBV14 and TRBJ2-7, reads EAGVTQFPSHSVIEKGQTVTLRCDPISGHDNLYWYRRVMGKEIKFLLHFVKESKQDESGMPNNRFLAERTGGTYSTLKVQPAELEDSGVYFCASSQDSSWLYEQYFGPGTRLTVT.

The chain has TRBV7-8 and TRBJ2-6; no definite D call. Trimming cost V 5 bases and J 5 bases, with 22 bases left between them. This CDR3 comprises 18 residues. Germline-derived CDR1 and CDR2 are SGHVS and FQNEAQ. The CDR3 loop is CASSPGCYPQSRANVLTF. The CDR3 DNA follows: TGTGCCAGCAGCCCTGGTTGTTACCCACAAAGTCGGGCCAACGTCCTGACTTTC.

The chain links TRBV15 to TRBJ2-1; 10 bases map to TRBD2. The CDR3 is 14 residues long. The trim removed 7 bases at V and 8 bases at J, leaving 8 bases unmatched. Germline assignment: CDR1 LNHNV and CDR2 YYDKDF (reference sequence). CDR3 in DNA: TGTGCCACCAAAAGCGGGAGGGCCGTCGATGAGCAGTTCTTC. It yields the protein CATKSGRAVDEQFF.

The chain recombines TRBV7-3 with TRBJ2-3, with D possibly called TRBD1 or TRBD2 (5 bases each). V lost 3 bases, J lost 2 bases, and 12 bases lay in between. This CDR3 has 15 amino acids. Looked up from germline, CDR1 is SGHTA and CDR2 is FQGTGA. This CDR3 reads CASSFWGNPTDTQYF. DNA of the CDR3: TGTGCCAGCAGCTTCTGGGGGAATCCCACAGATACGCAGTATTTT.

In this sample, this clone is hyperexpanded. The CDR3 here is CASSQDGENSPLHF. CDR3 nucleotides: TGCGCCAGCAGCCAAGATGGGGAAAATTCACCCCTCCACTTT. This sequence joins TRBV4-3 and TRBJ1-6; D remains unclear. The V end was cut by 0 bases, the J end by 7 bases, with 7 bases between. The CDR3 extends over 14 amino acids. Germline V gene lookup returns CDR1 LGHNA and CDR2 YSLEER.

This chain joins TRBV6-6 and TRBJ2-3; TRBD2 agrees at 10 bases. This CDR3 region has 15 residues. J gave up 2 bases and V 5 bases, and 4 bases lay outside the gene matches. Germline lookup yields CDR1 MNHNY and CDR2 SVGAGI (reference sequence). CDR3 protein: CASSLAGVFTDTQYF. CDR3 sequence (DNA): TGTGCCAGCAGTCTAGCGGGAGTTTTCACAGATACGCAGTATTTT.

In its sample, this clone is hyperexpanded (1% or more). The CDR3 DNA follows: TGTGCCAGCAGTGACGGGCTAGCGGGAGGGACGCAGTATTTT. It yields the protein CASSDGLAGGTQYF. The chain recombines TRBV6-4 with TRBJ2-3; 12 positions agree with TRBD2. V shed 2 bases and J 9 bases; nucleotides not matched to a gene: 3. This CDR3 is built from 14 residues. From germline, CDR1 is MRHNA and CDR2 SNTAGT.

The V and J genes are TRBV6-6 and TRBJ2-7; TRBD1 aligns across 9 bases. V was pared by 5 bases and J by 5 bases, with 7 bases of the junction left unmatched. Germline V gene lookup returns CDR1 MNHNY and CDR2 SVGAGI (reference sequence). The CDR3 extends over 14 amino acids. CDR3 DNA sequence: TGTGCCAGCAGTAGGACAGGGGAGAGCGACGAGCAGTACTTC. Its protein is CASSRTGESDEQYF.

In its sample, this clone is hyperexpanded. This sequence joins TRBV6-4 and TRBJ2-3; D might be TRBD2 (6 bases). The CDR3 totals 14 residues. V shed 2 bases and J shed 0 bases, with 6 bases lying between them. Germline loops: CDR1 MRHNA, CDR2 SNTAGT. CDR3 nucleotides: TGTGCCAGCAGTGACGGGACTAGCACAGATACGCAGTATTTT. Its translation is CASSDGTSTDTQYF.

The chain carries TRBV6-1 and TRBJ2-7; D is possibly TRBD1 or TRBD2 (5 bases each). V dropped 5 bases and J dropped 6 bases, with 14 bases sitting between them. This CDR3 has 13 amino acids. Per the germline V gene, CDR1 is MNHNS and CDR2 is SASEGT. DNA of the CDR3: TGTGCCAGCAGTCCAAAGACAGAGGGCGAGCAGTACTTC. The encoded protein is CASSPKTEGEQYF.

The chain uses TRBV14 and TRBJ1-1; D gene ambiguous. Germline lookup yields CDR1 SGHDN and CDR2 FVKESK. V was clipped by 6 bases and J by 1 base, with 9 bases between them. The CDR3 runs to 13 residues. The CDR3 DNA reads as TGTGCCAGCAGGGTGGCAGGGAACACTGAAGCTTTCTTT. Its protein product is CASRVAGNTEAFF.

This clone appeared a single time. V is TRBV6-4 and J is TRBJ2-2; D is possibly TRBD1 or TRBD2 (6 bases each). Germline CDR1 and CDR2: MRHNA and SNTAGT. The CDR3 covers 14 residues. The V and J ends lost 2 bases and 6 bases respectively, with 10 bases between them. This CDR3 is CASSDNREAGELFF. DNA of the CDR3: TGTGCCAGCAGTGACAACAGGGAGGCCGGGGAGCTGTTTTTT.

This chain links TRBV21-1 with TRBJ1-2; the table names TRBD1, a call not compared with the DNA. TRBV21-1 is annotated as a pseudogene. The CDR3 length is 14 residues. The CDR3 DNA sequence: TGTGCCAGCAGCAAAGGGGACACTAACTATGGCTACACCTTC. As protein: CASSKGDTNYGYTF.

The CDR3 DNA reads TGTGCCAGCAGACCCGAGCCGGCGGGATACAATGAGCAGTTCTTC. Its translation: CASRPEPAGYNEQFF. The rearrangement links TRBV6-4 to TRBJ2-1; TRBD2 might be the D (6 bases). The CDR3 has 15 residues. The germline CDR1 and CDR2 sequences are MRHNA and SNTAGT. The germline V and J ends were trimmed by 6 bases and 4 bases, with 16 bases remaining between them.

This clone has more than one count but fewer than ten. This chain joins TRBV6-4 and TRBJ1-6; TRBD1 is a possible D gene (6 bases). The CDR3 is 15 amino acids. The V end lost 0 bases, the J end lost 10 bases, and 13 bases lay between the germline ends. From germline, CDR1 is MRHNA and CDR2 SNTAGT. CDR3 loop: CASSDSEGQGSPLHF. CDR3 coding DNA: TGTGCCAGCAGTGACTCGGAGGGCCAGGGGTCACCCCTCCACTTT.

Turning to this clone: Other DNA sequences in this sample translate to the same CDR3. This chain links TRBV11-2 with TRBJ2-1; 14 nucleotides align to TRBD2. The CDR3 consists of 19 residues. Unmatched junction bases numbered 8, after V lost 4 bases and J lost 0 bases. Germline lookup yields CDR1 SGHAT and CDR2 FQNNGV. CDR3 sequence (DNA): TGTGCCAGCAGCTCGCCGACTAGCGGGAGGGCAAGCTCCTACAATGAGCAGTTCTTC. Amino acid sequence: CASSSPTSGRASSYNEQFF.

V usage is TRBV23-1 and J usage is TRBJ2-5, with 9 bases identical to TRBD1. TRBV23-1 is annotated as an ORF whose role is uncertain. The CDR3 runs to 16 residues. The ends lost 2 bases at V and 3 bases at J; junction bases unmatched: 7. DNA for the CDR3: TGCGCCAGCAGTCAAGCTCAGGACAGGGGAAAAGAGACCCAGTACTTC. The encoded protein is CASSQAQDRGKETQYF.

The rearrangement uses TRBV9 and TRBJ2-3; 8 bases map to TRBD2. There are 15 residues in the CDR3. After removal of 5 bases from V and 4 bases from J, the junction contained 9 bases not matched to a gene. Per germline, CDR1 SGDLS and CDR2 YYNGEE. The CDR3 sequence: CASSESGRGADTQYF. Written as DNA, the CDR3 is TGTGCCAGCAGTGAAAGCGGGAGAGGGGCAGATACGCAGTATTTT. Full variable domain (missing parts from reference TRBV9 and TRBJ2-3): DSGVTQTPKHLITATGQRVTLRCSPRSGDLSVYWYQQSLDQGLQFLIQYYNGEERAKGNILERFSAQQFPDLHSELNLSSLELGDSALYFCASSESGRGADTQYFGPGTRLTVL.

The chain carries TRBV5-6 and TRBJ1-1, with TRBD1 matching over 8 bases. CDR1 and CDR2 from the germline V gene are SGHDT and YYEEEE. With V trimmed by 2 bases and J by 4 bases, 1 base remained unmatched. This CDR3 is 13 amino acids long. The CDR3 coding sequence is TGTGCCAGCAGCTTCGGGACAGGCACTGAAGCTTTCTTT. As protein: CASSFGTGTEAFF.